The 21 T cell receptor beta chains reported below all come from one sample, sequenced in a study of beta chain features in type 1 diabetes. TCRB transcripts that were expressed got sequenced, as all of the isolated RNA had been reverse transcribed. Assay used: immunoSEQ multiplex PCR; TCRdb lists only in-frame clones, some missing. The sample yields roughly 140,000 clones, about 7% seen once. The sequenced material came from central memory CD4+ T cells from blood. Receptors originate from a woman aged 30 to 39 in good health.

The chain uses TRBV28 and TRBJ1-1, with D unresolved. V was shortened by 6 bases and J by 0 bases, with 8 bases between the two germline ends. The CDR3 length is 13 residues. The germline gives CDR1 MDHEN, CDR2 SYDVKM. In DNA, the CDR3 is TGTGCCAGCAGACCGACTATGAACACTGAAGCTTTCTTT. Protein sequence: CASRPTMNTEAFF.

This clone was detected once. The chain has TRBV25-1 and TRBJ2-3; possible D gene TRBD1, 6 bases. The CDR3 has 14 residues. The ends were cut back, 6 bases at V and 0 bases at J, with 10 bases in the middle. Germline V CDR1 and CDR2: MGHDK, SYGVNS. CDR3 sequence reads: CASSSQGSTDTQYF. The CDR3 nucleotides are TGTGCCAGCAGCTCCCAGGGGAGCACAGATACGCAGTATTTT.

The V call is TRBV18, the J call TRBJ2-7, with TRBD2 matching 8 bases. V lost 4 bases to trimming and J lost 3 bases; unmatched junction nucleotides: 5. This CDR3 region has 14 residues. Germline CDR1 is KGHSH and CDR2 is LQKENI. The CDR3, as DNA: TGTGCCAGCTCACTAAAGAGCGGGAGCTACGAGCAGTACTTC. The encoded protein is CASSLKSGSYEQYF.

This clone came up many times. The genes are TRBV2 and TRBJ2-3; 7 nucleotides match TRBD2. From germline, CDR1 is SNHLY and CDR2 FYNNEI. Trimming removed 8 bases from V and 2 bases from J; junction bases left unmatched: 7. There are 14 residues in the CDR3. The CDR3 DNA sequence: TGTGCCAGCTGGCCTAGCGGCGACACAGATACGCAGTATTTT. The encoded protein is CASWPSGDTDTQYF. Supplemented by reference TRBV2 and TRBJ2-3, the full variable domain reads EPEVTQTPSHQVTQMGQEVILRCVPISNHLYFYWYRQILGQKVEFLVSFYNNEISEKSEIFDDQFSVERPDGSNFTLKIRSTKLEDSAMYFCASWPSGDTDTQYFGPGTRLTVL.

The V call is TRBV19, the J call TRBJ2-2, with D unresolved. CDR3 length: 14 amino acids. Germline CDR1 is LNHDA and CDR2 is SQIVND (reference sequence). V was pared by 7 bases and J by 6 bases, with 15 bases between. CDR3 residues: CASIQTGFSGELFF. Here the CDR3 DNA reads TGTGCCAGTATCCAAACGGGTTTCTCCGGGGAGCTGTTTTTT. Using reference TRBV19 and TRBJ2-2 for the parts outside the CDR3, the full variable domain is DGGITQSPKYLFRKEGQNVTLSCEQNLNHDAMYWYRQDPGQGLRLIYYSQIVNDFQKGDIAEGYSVSREKKESFPLTVTSAQKNPTAFYLCASIQTGFSGELFFGEGSRLTVL.

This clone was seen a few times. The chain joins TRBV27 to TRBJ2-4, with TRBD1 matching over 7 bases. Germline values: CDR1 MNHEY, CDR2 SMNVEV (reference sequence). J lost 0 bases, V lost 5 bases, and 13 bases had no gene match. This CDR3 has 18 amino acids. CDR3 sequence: CASSQYAPGQTAKNIQYF. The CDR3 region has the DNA TGTGCCAGCAGTCAATACGCACCGGGACAGACAGCCAAAAACATTCAGTACTTC.

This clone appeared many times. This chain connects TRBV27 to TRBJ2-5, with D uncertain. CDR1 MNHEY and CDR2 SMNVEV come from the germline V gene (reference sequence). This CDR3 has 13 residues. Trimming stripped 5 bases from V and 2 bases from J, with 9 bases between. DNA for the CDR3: TGTGCCAGCAGTCTGAGTGTGCAAGAGACCCAGTACTTC. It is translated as CASSLSVQETQYF.

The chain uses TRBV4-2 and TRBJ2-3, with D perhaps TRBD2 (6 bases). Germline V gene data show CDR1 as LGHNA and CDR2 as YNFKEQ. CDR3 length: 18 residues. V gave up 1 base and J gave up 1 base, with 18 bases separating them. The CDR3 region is CASSQVSGQAGGTDTQYF. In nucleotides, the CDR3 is TGTGCCAGCAGCCAAGTAAGTGGTCAAGCGGGCGGCACAGATACGCAGTATTTT.

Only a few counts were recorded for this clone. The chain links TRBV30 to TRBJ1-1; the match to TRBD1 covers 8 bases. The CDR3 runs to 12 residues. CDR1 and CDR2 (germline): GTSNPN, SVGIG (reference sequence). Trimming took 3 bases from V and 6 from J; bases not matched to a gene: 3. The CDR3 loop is CAWRRTGPEAFF. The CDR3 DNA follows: TGTGCCTGGAGACGGACAGGGCCTGAAGCTTTCTTT.

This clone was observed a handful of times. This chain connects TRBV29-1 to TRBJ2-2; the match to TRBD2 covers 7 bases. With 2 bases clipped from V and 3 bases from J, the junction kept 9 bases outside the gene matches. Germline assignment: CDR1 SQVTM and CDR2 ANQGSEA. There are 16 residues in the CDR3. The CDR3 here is CSVESRAGRYTGELFF. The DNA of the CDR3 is TGCAGCGTTGAATCTCGAGCGGGGCGGTACACCGGGGAGCTGTTTTTT.

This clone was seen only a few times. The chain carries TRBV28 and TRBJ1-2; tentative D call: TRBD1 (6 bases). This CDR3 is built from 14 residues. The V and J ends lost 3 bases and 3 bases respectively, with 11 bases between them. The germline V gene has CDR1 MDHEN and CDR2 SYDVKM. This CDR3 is CASSLGWGHYGYTF. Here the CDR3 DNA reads TGTGCCAGCAGTTTGGGGTGGGGGCACTATGGCTACACCTTC.

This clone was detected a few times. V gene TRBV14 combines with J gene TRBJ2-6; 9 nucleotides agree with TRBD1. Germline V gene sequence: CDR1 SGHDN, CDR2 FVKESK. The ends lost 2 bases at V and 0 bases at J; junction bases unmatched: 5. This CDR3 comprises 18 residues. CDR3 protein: CASSQSGQGFSGANVLTF. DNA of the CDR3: TGTGCCAGCAGCCAATCGGGACAGGGATTCTCTGGGGCCAACGTCCTGACTTTC.

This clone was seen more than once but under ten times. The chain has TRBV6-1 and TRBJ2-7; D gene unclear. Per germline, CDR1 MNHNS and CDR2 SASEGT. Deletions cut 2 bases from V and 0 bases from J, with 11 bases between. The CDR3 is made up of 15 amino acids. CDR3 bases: TGTGCCAGCAGTGAAAACGGGTACCTCTCCTACGAGCAGTACTTC. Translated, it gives CASSENGYLSYEQYF.

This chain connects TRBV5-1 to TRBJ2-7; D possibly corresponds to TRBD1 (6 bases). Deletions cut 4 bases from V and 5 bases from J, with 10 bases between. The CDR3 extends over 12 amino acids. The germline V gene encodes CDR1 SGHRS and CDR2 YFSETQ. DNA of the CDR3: TGCGCCAGCAGCCGTTACAGGGACGAGCAGTACTTC. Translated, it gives CASSRYRDEQYF.

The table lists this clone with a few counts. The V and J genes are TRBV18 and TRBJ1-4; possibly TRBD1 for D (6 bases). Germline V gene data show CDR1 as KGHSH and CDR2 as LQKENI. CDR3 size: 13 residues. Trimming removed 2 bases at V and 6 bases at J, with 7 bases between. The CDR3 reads CASSPNRDEKLFF. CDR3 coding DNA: TGTGCCAGCTCACCAAACAGGGATGAAAAACTGTTTTTT.

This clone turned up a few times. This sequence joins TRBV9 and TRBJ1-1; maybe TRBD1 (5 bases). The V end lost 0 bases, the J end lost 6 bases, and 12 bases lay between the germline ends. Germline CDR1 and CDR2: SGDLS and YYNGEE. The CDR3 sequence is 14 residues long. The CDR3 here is CASSVVSRAPEAFF. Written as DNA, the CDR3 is TGTGCCAGCAGCGTAGTATCCAGGGCCCCTGAAGCTTTCTTT.

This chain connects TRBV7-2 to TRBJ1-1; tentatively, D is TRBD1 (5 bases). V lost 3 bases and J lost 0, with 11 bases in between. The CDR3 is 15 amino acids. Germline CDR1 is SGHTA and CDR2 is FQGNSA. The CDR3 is CASSFGGNMNTEAFF. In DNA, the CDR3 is TGTGCCAGCAGCTTTGGGGGGAACATGAACACTGAAGCTTTCTTT.

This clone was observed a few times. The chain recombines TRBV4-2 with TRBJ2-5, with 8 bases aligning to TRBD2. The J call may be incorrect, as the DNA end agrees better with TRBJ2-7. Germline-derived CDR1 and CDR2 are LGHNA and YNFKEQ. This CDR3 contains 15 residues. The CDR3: CASSQDGTRGDEQYF. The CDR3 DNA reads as TGTGCCAGCAGCCAAGATGGGACTAGAGGCGACGAGCAGTACTTC.

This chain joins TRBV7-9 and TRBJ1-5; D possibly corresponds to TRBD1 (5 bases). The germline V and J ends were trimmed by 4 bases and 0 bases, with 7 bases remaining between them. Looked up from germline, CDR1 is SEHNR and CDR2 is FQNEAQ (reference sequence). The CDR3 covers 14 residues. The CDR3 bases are TGTGCCAGCAGCTCGGGACTTAGCAATCAGCCCCAGCATTTT. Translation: CASSSGLSNQPQHF.

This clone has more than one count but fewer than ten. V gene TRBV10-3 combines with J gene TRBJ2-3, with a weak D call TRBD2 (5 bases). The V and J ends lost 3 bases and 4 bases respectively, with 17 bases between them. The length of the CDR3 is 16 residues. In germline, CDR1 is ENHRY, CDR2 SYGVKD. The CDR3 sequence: CAISDRRGRGADTQYF. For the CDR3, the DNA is TGTGCCATCAGTGATAGAAGAGGGCGTGGGGCAGATACGCAGTATTTT.

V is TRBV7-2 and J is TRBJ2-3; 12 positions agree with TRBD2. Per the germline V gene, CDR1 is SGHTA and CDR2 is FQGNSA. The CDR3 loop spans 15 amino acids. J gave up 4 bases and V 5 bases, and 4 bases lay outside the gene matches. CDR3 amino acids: CASSNRLAGADTQYF. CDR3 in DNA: TGTGCCAGCAGCAACCGACTAGCGGGAGCAGATACGCAGTATTTT.